Listed below are T cell receptor beta chains from one sample, sequenced in a study of cytomegalovirus exposure and HLA in healthy donors. Assay: immunoSEQ multiplex PCR; the TCRdb copy retains only in-frame clones and omits some. The table has 150,000 to 200,000 clones, about 85% seen once; the top ten hold just over 4.5%. The sample taken for sequencing was PBMCs. Receptor source: a woman aged 50 to 60 in good health and CMV-seropositive. Each CDR3 is given with its conserved first and last residue. A D gene is named only where the DNA matches it firmly. Clone sizes are given selectively: once, few, many, or a class where the clone is expanded.

>TRBJ1-4|-|-|TRBV28
TGTGCCAGCAGTGCAGGGGAAATTAATGAAAAACTGTTTTTT
CASSAGEINEKLFF
>TRBJ2-5|-|TRBD1|TRBV9
TGTGCCAGCAGCGTAGTACAGGGGGCGGCGAGCGACCAGTACTTC
CASSVVQGAASDQYF
>TRBJ1-6|-|TRBD1|TRBV19
TGTGCCAGTAGCAACCAAAGGACAGGGAATTCACCCCTCCACTTT
CASSNQRTGNSPLHF
>TRBJ2-1|-|-|TRBV9
TGTGCCAGCAGCGTAGCAAGCGGAGGACTCTCCTACAATGAGCAGTTCTTC
CASSVASGGLSYNEQFF
>TRBJ1-1|once|-|TRBV4-1
TGCGCCAGCAGCCCGTACAGGGCGAACACTGAAGCTTTCTTT
CASSPYRANTEAFF
>TRBJ2-3|-|-|TRBV7-3
TGTGCCAGCAGCTTAAATAGATTTGGCACAGATACGCAGTATTTT
CASSLNRFGTDTQYF
>TRBJ2-7|once|TRBD1|TRBV5-1
TGCGCCAGTGTCCGGGACAGTCTCACAGGGAACGAGCAGTACTTC
CASVRDSLTGNEQYF
>TRBJ1-5|-|-|TRBV27
TGTGCCAGCAGTTCCGGAGGTCAGCCCCAGCATTTT
CASSSGGQPQHF
>TRBJ1-4|-|-|TRBV10-3
TGTGCCACTAAGCTACAGAACTCTAATGAAAAACTGTTTTTT
CATKLQNSNEKLFF
>TRBJ1-1|-|-|TRBV9
TGTGCCAGCAGCGTAGACAACGAGTTAGGGGCTGAAGCTTTCTTT
CASSVDNELGAEAFF
>TRBJ2-7|-|TRBD1|TRBV9
TGTGCCAGCAGCGTTACAGGGGGCGCTTACGAGCAGTACTTC
CASSVTGGAYEQYF
>TRBJ1-1|-|-|TRBV2
TGTGCCAGCAGGGAGTATAACACTGAAGCTTTCTTT
CASREYNTEAFF
>TRBJ2-3|-|TRBD2|TRBV28
TGTGCCAGTTTTACTAGCGGGAGGCCCACAGATACGCAGTATTTT
CASFTSGRPTDTQYF
>TRBJ2-7|-|TRBD2|TRBV7-2
TGTGCCAGCAGAGCAGGCGGGACTAGCCTCAACTACGAGCAGTACTTC
CASRAGGTSLNYEQYF
>TRBJ2-7|-|-|TRBV5-1
TGCGCCAGCAGCTTGTTCCTAGGCACTTCCTACGAGCAGTACTTC
CASSLFLGTSYEQYF
>TRBJ2-3|-|TRBD2|TRBV5-8
TGTGCCAGCAGCTTTTCTAGCGGGGGGGCAGATACGCAGTATTTT
CASSFSSGGADTQYF
>TRBJ2-7|-|-|TRBV27
TGTGCCAGCAGTACTCCACTACGGGTGGAGCAGTACTTC
CASSTPLRVEQYF
>TRBJ1-2|-|-|TRBV5-4
TGTGCCAGCAGCTTGGTACAGGAGCTTAACTATGGCTACACCTTC
CASSLVQELNYGYTF
>TRBJ1-5|few|-|TRBV2
TGTGCCAGCAGTGAACAACAGGGTGGCCAGCCCCAGCATTTT
CASSEQQGGQPQHF
>TRBJ2-5|-|-|TRBV9
TGTGCCAGCAGCGTTCGCCTAGTTACGTCTCAAGAGACCCAGTACTTC
CASSVRLVTSQETQYF
>TRBJ2-7|-|TRBD1|TRBV7-9
TGTTCCGGCCGGGACAGGGAGGACGAGCAGTACTTC
CSGRDREDEQYF
>TRBJ1-2|-|-|TRBV7-2
TGTGCCAGCAGCTTAATGAAGTCTTACACCTTT
CASSLMKSYTF
>TRBJ2-7|-|-|TRBV5-1
TGCGCCAGCAGCTTGGCCGTCTCACAGATCACCTACGAGCAGTACTTC
CASSLAVSQITYEQYF